Here is one TCR beta chain with its context. This sample is part of a study of identifying expanded T cells in peripheral blood. TCRdb's table, derived via immunoSEQ multiplex PCR, lists solely in-frame clones and lacks some. The sample lists over 85,000 clones, around 89% occurring once. Germline V gives CDR1 SGDLS, CDR2 YYNGEE. The length of the CDR3 is 14 residues. V was cut by 3 bases and J by 1 base, with 11 bases left in between. The rearrangement links TRBV9 to TRBJ2-7; no definite D call. This sequence originates from a person aged 18-70 years in good health. Sequencing was carried out using blood. The CDR3: CASSETEWSYEQYF. Here the CDR3 DNA reads TGTGCCAGCAGCGAAACAGAGTGGTCCTACGAGCAGTACTTC. Full variable domain (missing parts from reference TRBV9 and TRBJ2-7): DSGVTQTPKHLITATGQRVTLRCSPRSGDLSVYWYQQSLDQGLQFLIQYYNGEERAKGNILERFSAQQFPDLHSELNLSSLELGDSALYFCASSETEWSYEQYFGPGTRLTVT.